These 23 T cell receptor beta chains came from one sample sequenced in a study of T-cell memory formation after mild COVID-19. TCRdb fed the 5' RACE reads into MiXCR, producing one record per CDR3 protein. This table holds 300,000 to 400,000 distinct CDR3 sequences, around 30% found once. The sample comprised PBMCs or a T cell subset sorted from them (not recorded which). The receptors come from an adult woman who had mild COVID-19 (a few samples of this study predate the infection). Cell type and time point are not known.

V is TRBV20-1 and J is TRBJ1-1; D remains unclear. V dropped 3 bases and J dropped 11 bases, with 16 bases sitting between them. There are 12 residues in the CDR3. Germline V gene data show CDR1 as DFQATT and CDR2 as SNEGSKA (reference sequence). In DNA, the CDR3 is TGCAGTGCTAGTCTGTCATCCAGGTTGGCTTTCTTT. Translated, it gives CSASLSSRLAFF.

The chain is built from TRBV12-3 or TRBV12-4 and TRBJ2-5; the D call may be TRBD1 or TRBD2 (5 bases each). The CDR3 covers 14 residues. The V end was cut by 5 bases, the J end by 1 base, with 11 bases between. CDR3 protein: CASSPFGAQETQYF. CDR3 sequence (DNA): TGTGCCAGCAGTCCCTTCGGGGCCCAAGAGACCCAGTACTTC.

The sample holds many counts of this clonotype. The rearrangement joins TRBV29-1 to TRBJ2-5; no clear D gene. V shed 3 bases and J shed 4 bases, with 9 bases lying between them. Germline CDR1 SQVTM, CDR2 ANQGSEA. CDR3 length: 12 amino acids. The CDR3 here is CSVEWGSETQYF. CDR3 DNA: TGCAGCGTTGAGTGGGGATCAGAGACCCAGTACTTC.

The chain employs TRBV24-1 and TRBJ2-3; weak D call: TRBD1 (5 bases). Germline V gene data show CDR1 as KGHDR and CDR2 as SFDVKD. The CDR3 spans 14 residues. Trimming stripped 3 bases from V and 4 bases from J, with 10 bases between. The CDR3 nucleotides are TGTGCCACCAGTGATCCATCAGGGCCAGATACGCAGTATTTT. Amino acid sequence: CATSDPSGPDTQYF.

This clonotype was detected a few times. The rearrangement links TRBV12-3 or TRBV12-4 to TRBJ1-4; no clear D gene. Trimming took off 4 bases at V and 5 bases at J, with 17 bases between the two ends. The CDR3 spans 16 residues. The CDR3 DNA sequence: TGTGCCAGCAGTTCCGCACCGGGTCCTGAAAATGAAAAACTGTTTTTT. Its translation is CASSSAPGPENEKLFF.

There are a few counts of this clonotype. The chain is built from TRBV5-1 and TRBJ2-1; D is possibly TRBD2 (5 bases). V was shortened by 4 bases and J by 6 bases, with 17 bases between the two germline ends. The CDR3 runs 15 residues. Germline CDR1 is SGHRS and CDR2 is YFSETQ. CDR3 in amino acids: CASSPQAGWTNEQFF. Written as DNA, the CDR3 is TGCGCCAGCAGCCCCCAGGCGGGCTGGACCAATGAGCAGTTCTTC.

This clonotype has a handful of counts. This sequence joins TRBV29-1 and TRBJ2-7; D gene uncertain. V lost 6 bases, J lost 3 bases, and 18 bases lay in between. The CDR3 is 14 residues long. Per germline, CDR1 SQVTM and CDR2 ANQGSEA. As DNA, the CDR3 is TGCAGCGTCGCCCTGACGGCGCCCCTCTACGAGCAGTACTTC. Protein sequence: CSVALTAPLYEQYF.

There are a few counts of this clonotype. The gene calls are TRBV29-1 and TRBJ2-7; TRBD2 matches 7 bases. This CDR3 is 14 amino acids long. CDR1 and CDR2 (germline): SQVTM, ANQGSEA. Trimming took 1 base from V and 1 from J; bases not matched to a gene: 4. CDR3 nucleotides: TGCAGCGTTGAAGTTGGGGAGGGATCCTACGAGCAGTACTTC. Protein sequence: CSVEVGEGSYEQYF.

This clonotype was seen only a few times. This chain uses TRBV7-2 with TRBJ2-7; tentatively, D is TRBD2 (6 bases). Germline V gene lookup returns CDR1 SGHTA and CDR2 FQGNSA. Trimming stripped 0 bases from V and 6 bases from J, with 12 bases between. This CDR3 region has 14 residues. The CDR3 reads CASSLARGDAEQYF. In DNA, the CDR3 is TGTGCCAGCAGCTTAGCGCGGGGCGACGCCGAGCAGTACTTC.

A few counts support this clonotype. V gene TRBV2 combines with J gene TRBJ1-1; the D gene is possibly TRBD1 (5 bases). The germline V gene encodes CDR1 SNHLY and CDR2 FYNNEI. Trimming cost V 10 bases and J 0 bases, with 18 bases left between them. This CDR3 comprises 15 residues. Written as DNA, the CDR3 is TGTGCCAACTCCCCCACCGGGACGGTGAACACTGAAGCTTTCTTT. Translated: CANSPTGTVNTEAFF.

This clonotype appeared a few times. V and J are TRBV12-3 or TRBV12-4 and TRBJ2-3; 10 nucleotides agree with TRBD2. J gave up 2 bases and V 1 base, and 15 bases lay outside the gene matches. There are 20 residues in the CDR3. DNA for the CDR3: TGTGCCAGCAGTTTAGTCCTCGATCTTAAACTAGCGGGGTACACAGATACGCAGTATTTT. This sequence encodes CASSLVLDLKLAGYTDTQYF.

This clonotype occurred many times. This sequence joins TRBV2 and TRBJ2-1; 8 bases are a match to TRBD1. The germline CDR1 and CDR2 sequences are SNHLY and FYNNEI. The CDR3 sequence is 14 residues long. V lost 4 bases to trimming and J lost 5 bases; unmatched junction nucleotides: 4. The CDR3 loop is CASSGQGRHNEQFF. The CDR3 region has the DNA TGTGCCAGCAGTGGACAGGGGAGGCACAATGAGCAGTTCTTC.

J is TRBJ2-5 and V is TRBV5-1; D possibly matches TRBD1 or TRBD2 (5 bases each). The CDR3 sequence is 14 residues long. Looked up from germline, CDR1 is SGHRS and CDR2 is YFSETQ. The V and J ends lost 1 base and 4 bases respectively, with 11 bases between them. This chain's CDR3 is CASSLRGAGETQYF. The CDR3 DNA reads TGCGCCAGCAGCTTGCGAGGGGCTGGAGAGACCCAGTACTTC.

The rearrangement joins TRBV27 to TRBJ2-5, with 7 bases that match TRBD1. V shed 6 bases and J 5 bases; nucleotides not matched to a gene: 15. CDR3 length equals 16 residues. Germline V gene lookup returns CDR1 MNHEY and CDR2 SMNVEV (reference sequence). The CDR3 here is CASSPGTAVLGETQYF. As DNA, the CDR3 is TGTGCCAGCAGCCCCGGGACAGCCGTCTTGGGGGAGACCCAGTACTTC.

Only a few counts were recorded for this clonotype. The rearrangement uses TRBV4-1 and TRBJ2-5, with 9 bases that match TRBD1. The germline V gene has CDR1 MGHRA and CDR2 YSYEKL. The CDR3 extends over 16 amino acids. V was pared by 4 bases and J by 5 bases, with 11 bases of the junction left unmatched. The CDR3 protein is CASSPPNRGLGETQYF. The CDR3 region has the DNA TGCGCCAGCAGCCCCCCTAACAGGGGGCTTGGGGAGACCCAGTACTTC.

The chain has TRBV7-3 and TRBJ2-1, with 10 bases identical to TRBD1. Per germline, CDR1 SGHTA and CDR2 FQGTGA. V trimming: 2 bases; J trimming: 5 bases; junction bases outside the gene matches: 6. This CDR3 region has 16 residues. This CDR3 is CASSLDGTGVNNEQFF. The CDR3 region has the DNA TGTGCCAGCAGCTTAGATGGGACAGGGGTAAACAATGAGCAGTTCTTC.

This clonotype was seen more than once but under ten times. This chain links TRBV5-1 with TRBJ2-3; 7 bases align to TRBD2. V lost 4 bases, J lost 1 base, and 6 bases stayed unmatched. Germline CDR1 reads SGHRS; CDR2 reads YFSETQ. The CDR3 runs to 15 residues. CDR3 nucleotide sequence: TGCGCCAGCAGCCTAGGACTAGTCGGCACAGATACGCAGTATTTT. Translating gives CASSLGLVGTDTQYF.

This chain uses TRBV6-6 with TRBJ2-3; 7 bases map to TRBD2. Germline CDR1 is MNHNY and CDR2 is SVGAGI (reference sequence). Unmatched junction bases numbered 10, after V lost 3 bases and J lost 1 base. The CDR3 is 17 residues long. CDR3 sequence: CASSYGGGSFGTDTQYF. CDR3 in DNA: TGTGCCAGCAGTTATGGGGGGGGATCCTTTGGCACAGATACGCAGTATTTT.

The chain recombines TRBV10-2 with TRBJ2-1, with TRBD2 matching 10 bases. With 8 bases clipped from V and 2 bases from J, the junction kept 0 bases outside the gene matches. CDR1 is WSHSY, CDR2 SAAADI, per germline. CDR3 length: 13 amino acids. CDR3 bases: TGCGCCAGCGGGACTAGCGCCTACAATGAGCAGTTCTTC. Amino acid sequence: CASGTSAYNEQFF.

The gene calls are TRBV4-1 and TRBJ2-3; no firm D call. The CDR3 spans 11 residues. Germline CDR1 and CDR2: MGHRA and YSYEKL. V lost 0 bases and J lost 11, with 6 bases in between. The CDR3: CASSQDRVQYF. The CDR3 DNA reads TGCGCCAGCAGCCAAGATAGGGTGCAGTATTTT.

V gene TRBV20-1 combines with J gene TRBJ2-3; D possibly matches TRBD1 or TRBD2 (5 bases each). The CDR3 loop spans 13 amino acids. V lost 4 bases to trimming and J lost 7 bases, with 15 bases between them. CDR1 and CDR2 from the germline V gene are DFQATT and SNEGSKA (reference sequence). The CDR3 sequence is CSATGQGVNTQYF. The DNA of the CDR3 is TGCAGTGCTACGGGGCAGGGTGTGAATACGCAGTATTTT.

Only a few counts were recorded for this clonotype. The chain links TRBV5-1 to TRBJ1-1, with D tentatively TRBD1 (5 bases). The CDR3 loop spans 16 amino acids. Germline lookup yields CDR1 SGHRS and CDR2 YFSETQ. V was pared by 0 bases and J by 3 bases, with 15 bases between. The CDR3 coding sequence is TGCGCCAGCAGCTTGGGACAGCCCTTGGGGTACACTGAAGCTTTCTTT. It is translated as CASSLGQPLGYTEAFF. The full variable domain, completed using reference TRBV5-1 and TRBJ1-1, is KAGVTQTPRYLIKTRGQQVTLSCSPISGHRSVSWYQQTPGQGLQFLFEYFSETQRNKGNFPGRFSGRQFSNSRSEMNVSTLELGDSALYLCASSLGQPLGYTEAFFGQGTRLTVV.

This clonotype was counted many times. V is TRBV4-1 and J is TRBJ2-7; possibly TRBD1 or TRBD2 for D (5 bases each). CDR3 length equals 16 residues. Germline CDR1 reads MGHRA; CDR2 reads YSYEKL. V was pared by 0 bases and J by 6 bases, with 18 bases between. CDR3 sequence (DNA): TGCGCCAGCAGCCAAGAGACCGGGGACCTGTATGCCGAGCAGTACTTC. It is translated as CASSQETGDLYAEQYF.